These T cell receptor beta chains were read from a single sample in a study of shared clonotypes between healthy human individuals. Assay used: immunoSEQ multiplex PCR; TCRdb lists only in-frame clones, some missing. Altogether approximately 2,000,000 clones are present, just under 95% being singletons, with the ten largest covering under 2%. Sample: naive CD8+ T cells from PBMCs. The receptor set was obtained from a man aged 18 to 30 in good health. Some clones in this sample may be carry-over from other donors' samples. CDR3s include the opening cysteine and the closing phenylalanine or tryptophan. Fields, in order: V gene, CDR3 protein.

V: TRBV18
CDR3: CASSPGDYGSQPQHF

V: TRBV5-1
CDR3: CASSYGLVRDEQFF

V: TRBV27
CDR3: CASTPRGLDEQYF

V: TRBV5-6
CDR3: CASSLGPGLPEAFF

V: TRBV2
CDR3: CASSGSSHNEQFF

V: TRBV15
CDR3: CATSRGGSGDEQYF

V: TRBV30
CDR3: CAWRPTDRGNEKLFF

V: TRBV18
CDR3: CASSPAGQGAGEQYF

V: TRBV7-9
CDR3: CASSPPRPEGANVLTF

V: TRBV6-5
CDR3: CASSYSAGANYGYTF

V: TRBV19
CDR3: CASSTRQGGNEKLFF

V: TRBV2
CDR3: CASSEGGGSSYEQYF

V: TRBV13
CDR3: CASSSSLAANTEAFF

V: TRBV9
CDR3: CASSAPGQGAWDGYTF

V: TRBV7-9
CDR3: CASSSFGTSQGGYTF

V: TRBV29-1
CDR3: CSVDGGEQETQYF

V: TRBV6-1
CDR3: CASSRGGGDTEAFF

V: TRBV4-2
CDR3: CASSQEGVYYGYTF

V: TRBV6-4
CDR3: CASSPDSKNRYGYTF

V: TRBV4-2
CDR3: CASSHKSNSGANVLTF

V: TRBV7-3
CDR3: CASSPTGLSQETQYF

V: TRBV27
CDR3: CATRLLGTDTQYF

V: TRBV13
CDR3: CASSQWTVGNTIYF

V: TRBV7-9
CDR3: CASSPSGTGMGGYTF

V: TRBV11-2
CDR3: CASSLTGGMGDTQYF

V: TRBV11-2
CDR3: CASSSRKGQTNEKLFF

V: TRBV9
CDR3: CASSFPRAGGPGDTQYF

V: TRBV7-2
CDR3: CASSLGASSYNEQFF

V: TRBV7-9
CDR3: CASSPPPGSRGDYGYTF

V: TRBV4-2
CDR3: CASSQDGGPNTIYF

V: TRBV7-9
CDR3: CASSQMTGERVYGYTF

V: TRBV27
CDR3: CASSRRLAVPSYEQYF

V: TRBV7-9
CDR3: CASSYAVGWSYEQYF

V: TRBV7-9
CDR3: CASSSGQGGNEQFF

V: TRBV14
CDR3: CASSPLRGGGEQFF

V: TRBV11-2
CDR3: CASSARTGDNYGYTF

V: TRBV19
CDR3: CASSSSFSGANVLTF

V: TRBV27
CDR3: CASSSLLAGVSTGELFF

V: TRBV30
CDR3: CAWSFGDGQPQHF

V: TRBV7-6
CDR3: CASSRLRQGRDTGELFF

V: TRBV27
CDR3: CASSSLPRRTEGDIQYF

V: TRBV7-9
CDR3: CASSLAAGGTEAFF

V: TRBV13
CDR3: CASSLGTSGNEQYF

V: TRBV15
CDR3: CATSRDRALYEQYF

V: TRBV5-4
CDR3: CASSLESSEAFF

V: TRBV14
CDR3: CASSQDRHLRGYEQYF

V: TRBV19
CDR3: CASSIGVNTGELFF

V: TRBV30
CDR3: CAWSSGVLSGNTIYF

V: TRBV27
CDR3: CASSFAWGVSQPQHF

V: TRBV10-3
CDR3: CATLDQGYEQYF

V: TRBV5-1
CDR3: CASSLDIAGAYEQYF

V: TRBV14
CDR3: CASSQDAGGPYNEQFF

V: TRBV14
CDR3: CASSPSRRTSGSTDTQYF

V: TRBV7-9
CDR3: CASSLGQRVPYEQYF

V: TRBV29-1
CDR3: CSVVEGSYNEQFF

V: TRBV9
CDR3: CASSAGRSEQFF

V: TRBV27
CDR3: CASSLSPAWGDEQFF

V: TRBV28
CDR3: CASSRRSSFYNEQFF

V: TRBV7-9
CDR3: CASSPGSQGWETQYF

V: TRBV27
CDR3: CASSPRGGPNQPQHF